This record concerns one T cell receptor (beta chain) sequence. Its antigen is as yet unknown. This record belongs to a study of T cell responses to AZD1222 COVID-19 vaccine. Data came from immunoSEQ multiplex PCR; TCRdb stores just in-frame clones and leaves some out. The table lists nearly 95,000 clones, roughly 90% of them singletons, with over 7.5% in the top ten. Regarding the study as a whole: Regions 160-218 and 743-854 dominated among vaccine-associated CD4 TCRs spanning spike.

The J segment lost 5 bases and the V segment lost 2 bases, leaving 15 bases of the junction unmatched. CDR3 length equals 17 residues. Looked up from germline, CDR1 is LGHNT and CDR2 is FRNRAP. This clonotype originated in an adult in good health. The specimen comprised peripheral blood, sampled on day 0 of AZD1222 vaccination. The gene calls are TRBV12-5 and TRBJ2-7; the match to TRBD1 covers 7 bases. CDR3 DNA: TGTGCTAGTGGTTTGCCCATCCCGGGACAGATTGTTCACGAGCAGTACTTC. Amino acids: CASGLPIPGQIVHEQYF.